This T cell receptor beta chain was recorded in a study of OX40 agonist ivuxolimab in advanced cancers. Findings and limits, study-wide: Researchers did not establish what antigens the expanded peripheral T cells target. At 0.1 to 3.0 mg/kg, CD4+ and CD8+ blood T cells expanded clonally by week 6.

Clones were read by immunoSEQ multiplex PCR, and TCRdb kept only the in-frame ones, dropping some. The sample has approximately 76,000 clones, over 90% seen once. To note about this clone: Its antigen is not identified.

Trimming left V 3 bases short and J 4 bases short, with 12 bases between. CDR3 length: 14 amino acids. The germline CDR1 and CDR2 sequences are MDHEN and SYDVKM. Material: CD4+ or CD8+ T cells sorted from blood, obtained in a trial of the OX40 agonist ivuxolimab. This clonotype was obtained from an adult with an advanced solid tumor such as melanoma, head and neck, liver or kidney cancer. V usage is TRBV28 and J usage is TRBJ1-2; weak D call: TRBD1 (6 bases). The CDR3 DNA is TGTGCCAGCAGTTTCGGGAGGGGGACCTATGGCTACACCTTC. Translation gives CASSFGRGTYGYTF.